The entry that follows covers one TCR beta chain sequence. Its specific antigen is unknown. No much larger clone is present one base from it, and per-base qualities are unavailable. This entry belongs to a study of T-cell memory formation after mild COVID-19 (dated by TCRdb to the early 2020s). Some background on the complete study: TCR sequence clusters from the two donors were found to be largely donor specific. In two donors, T-cell clones that expanded and contracted after mild COVID-19 were followed by sequencing TCRalpha and TCRbeta repertoires longitudinally. Two young, previously healthy adult volunteers made up the cohort, one male and one female. Study-level results and caveats: Contracting CD4+ clones were located mainly in the CM and EM memory subsets, whereas CD8+ clones were found to be enriched in EMRA. The study covered only two mild cases, and larger cohorts including severe cases with pre-infection samples were considered necessary. Whether the second-wave clones peaking on day 37 were SARS-CoV-2 specific was not confirmed. The detection of some responding clones in pre-infection memory suggests that pre-existing cross-reactive memory T cells joined the SARS-CoV-2 response. Clones that contracted from day 15 to 85 showed balanced CD4/CD8 phenotypes, whereas a second wave of clones that expanded from day 15 to 37 leaned towards CD4+.

Sequencing was performed on an Illumina NovaSeq 6000. Using 5'RACE with constant-segment primers, TCRalpha and TCRbeta cDNA libraries were constructed, with sample barcodes and unique molecular identifiers added in the process. RNA was extracted from every sample with Trizol reagent. Library amplification was performed in two PCR steps, and a second sample barcode and Illumina TruSeq adapters were introduced in the second step. Sequencing of libraries was performed on an Illumina NovaSeq with 2 x 150 bp paired-end reads. On the study's bioinformatics: Reads were demultiplexed and collapsed into UMI-guided consensus sequences with migec v1.2.7. Using mixcr v2.1.11, UMI consensuses were aligned to TRA and TRB V and J templates and then assembled into clonotypes. Expanded or contracted clonotypes were those called significant by both edgeR and NoisET, with noise models trained on biological replicates. For edgeR calls, a false discovery rate-adjusted p below 0.01 and a log2 fold-change threshold of 1 were applied. As an exploratory analysis of dynamics, max-normalized trajectories of the 1000 most abundant clonotypes were examined with PCA combined with hierarchical clustering. Separately sequenced CD4+ and CD8+ repertoires were used to assign the CD4 or CD8 phenotype of responding clones. TCRdb cleaned the public reads at Q25 with fastp, built clones with MiXCR and kept in-frame beta chains. Each CDR3 protein gets just one entry, which takes the most common genes and DNA from the rows behind it. TCRdb, rather than the study authors, made the V and J calls. The sample records approximately 480,000 distinct CDR3 sequences, around a sixth of which are singletons. 9% to 15% of the sample is held by the ten biggest clonotypes.

Looking up the germline V gene yields CDR1 SGHTS and CDR2 YDEGEE. V loses 2 bases of germline sequence and J loses 2 bases, and the interval between the two ends is 12 bases. Taken from cysteine to phenylalanine, the CDR3 has 15 residues. Of all the DNA, just the CDR3 is kept, 45 bases in frame from base 1. Ficoll-Paque density gradient centrifugation was the method used to isolate PBMCs. This receptor chain uses TRBV5-8 and TRBJ2-3; TRBD2 could be the D gene, as 5 bases match. This clonotype was obtained from an adult woman who had mild COVID-19 (a few samples of this study predate the infection). The sample titles of this study are shuffled in the database, so cell type and time point are left out; the donor was told from shared clones. What was sequenced was PBMCs or a T cell subset sorted from them (not recorded which). The sequenced DNA: TGTGCCAGCAGCTTAGAGGGATCCCCCACAGATACGCAGTATTTT. Its product reads: CASSLEGSPTDTQYF.